This T cell receptor (beta chain) was captured by sequencing in a study of blood T cell repertoires in COVID-19. Study as a whole: Specimens from acute and convalescent COVID-19 originated in the United States, Italy and Spain. The analysed material was cDNA or gDNA that came from T cells, B-cell-depleted T cells, or PBMCs.

The germline V gene has CDR1 SGHAT and CDR2 FQNNGV. The ends were cut back, 7 bases at V and 2 bases at J, with 8 bases in the middle. The CDR3 extends over 13 amino acids. Participants spanned ages 18 to 89 years and resided in 20 to 25 US areas. Profiled with immunoSEQ multiplex PCR; TCRdb holds only in-frame clones, not every one. Of approximately 250,000 clones listed, around 80% are singletons. V and J are TRBV11-2 and TRBJ2-2; no reliable D call. This receptor was identified in a man aged 25-40 years with acute COVID-19. Sequenced material: PBMCs or T cells enriched from blood (not recorded which). This chain's CDR3 is CASIFLNTGELFF. The CDR3 DNA reads TGTGCCAGCATTTTCCTTAACACCGGGGAGCTGTTTTTT.